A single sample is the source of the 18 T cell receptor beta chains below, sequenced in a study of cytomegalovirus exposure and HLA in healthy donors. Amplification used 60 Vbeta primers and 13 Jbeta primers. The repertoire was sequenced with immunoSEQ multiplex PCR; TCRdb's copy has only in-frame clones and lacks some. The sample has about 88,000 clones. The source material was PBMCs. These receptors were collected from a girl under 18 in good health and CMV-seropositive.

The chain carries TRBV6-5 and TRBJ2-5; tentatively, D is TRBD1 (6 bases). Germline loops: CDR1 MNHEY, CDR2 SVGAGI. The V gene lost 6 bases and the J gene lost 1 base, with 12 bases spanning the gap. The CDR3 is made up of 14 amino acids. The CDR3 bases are TGTGCCAGCAGCCAAGGACAGACCCAAGAGACCCAGTACTTC. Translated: CASSQGQTQETQYF.

The CDR3 sequence is CASSRSDRDLGYEQYF. In DNA, the CDR3 is TGTGCCAGCAGCCGCTCCGACAGGGATTTGGGCTACGAGCAGTACTTC. This chain uses TRBV7-2 with TRBJ2-7; 7 nucleotides agree with TRBD1. The CDR3 sequence is 16 residues long. V was clipped by 5 bases and J by 3 bases; unmatched bases: 13. CDR1 and CDR2 (germline): SGHTA, FQGNSA.

The CDR3 region has the DNA TGTGCCAGCAGGGCCGCTAACTATGGCTACACCTTC. Protein: CASRAANYGYTF. V and J are TRBV6-5 and TRBJ1-2; D remains ambiguous. The germline V gene has CDR1 MNHEY and CDR2 SVGAGI. The ends were cut back, 6 bases at V and 0 bases at J, with 5 bases in the middle. This CDR3 has 12 amino acids.

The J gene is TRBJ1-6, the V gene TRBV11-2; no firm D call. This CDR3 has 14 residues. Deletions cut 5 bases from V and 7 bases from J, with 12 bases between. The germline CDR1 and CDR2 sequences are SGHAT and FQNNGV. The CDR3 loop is CASSVTLANSPLHF. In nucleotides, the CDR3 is TGTGCCAGCAGCGTGACTCTAGCGAATTCACCCCTCCACTTT.

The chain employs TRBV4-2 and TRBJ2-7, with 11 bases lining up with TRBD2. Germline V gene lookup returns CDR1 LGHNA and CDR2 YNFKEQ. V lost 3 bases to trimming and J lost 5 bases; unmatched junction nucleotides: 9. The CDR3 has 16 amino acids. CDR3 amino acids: CASSQTLAGGAHEQYF. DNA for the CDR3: TGTGCCAGCAGCCAGACGCTAGCGGGGGGCGCCCACGAGCAGTACTTC.

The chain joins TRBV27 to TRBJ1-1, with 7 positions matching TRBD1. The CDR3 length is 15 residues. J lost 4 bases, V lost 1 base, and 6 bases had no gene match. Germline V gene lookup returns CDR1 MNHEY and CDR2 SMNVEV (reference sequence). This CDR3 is CASSLLGAGGTEAFF. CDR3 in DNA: TGTGCCAGCAGTTTATTAGGGGCAGGGGGCACTGAAGCTTTCTTT.

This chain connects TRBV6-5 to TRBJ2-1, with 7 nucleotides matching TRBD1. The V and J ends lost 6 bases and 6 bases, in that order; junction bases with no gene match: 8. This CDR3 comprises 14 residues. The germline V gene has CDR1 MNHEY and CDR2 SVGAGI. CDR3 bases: TGTGCCAGCAGCCTTCTCAGGGGGTTCAATGAGCAGTTCTTC. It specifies CASSLLRGFNEQFF.

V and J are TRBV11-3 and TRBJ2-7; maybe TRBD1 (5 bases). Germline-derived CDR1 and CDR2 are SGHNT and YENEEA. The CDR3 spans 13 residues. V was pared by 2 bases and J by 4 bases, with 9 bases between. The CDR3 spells CASSLRGRYEQYV. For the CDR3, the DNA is TGTGCCAGCAGCTTAAGGGGAAGGTACGAGCAGTACGTC.

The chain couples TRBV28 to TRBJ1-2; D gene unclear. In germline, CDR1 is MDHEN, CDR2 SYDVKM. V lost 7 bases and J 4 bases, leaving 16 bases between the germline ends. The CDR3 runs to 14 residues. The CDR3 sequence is CASIPRLAGYGYTF. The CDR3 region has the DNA TGTGCCAGCATCCCCAGATTGGCGGGCTATGGCTACACCTTC.

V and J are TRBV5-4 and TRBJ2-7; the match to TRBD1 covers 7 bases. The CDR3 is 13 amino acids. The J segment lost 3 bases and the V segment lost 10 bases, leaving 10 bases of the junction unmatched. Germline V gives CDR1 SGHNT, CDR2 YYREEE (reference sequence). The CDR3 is CAGRQGLDYEQYF. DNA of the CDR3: TGTGCCGGTAGACAGGGATTGGACTACGAGCAGTACTTC. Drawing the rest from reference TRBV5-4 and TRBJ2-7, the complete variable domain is ETGVTQSPTHLIKTRGQQVTLRCSSQSGHNTVSWYQQALGQGPQFIFQYYREEENGRGNFPPRFSGLQFPNYSSELNVNALELDDSALYLCAGRQGLDYEQYFGPGTRLTVT.

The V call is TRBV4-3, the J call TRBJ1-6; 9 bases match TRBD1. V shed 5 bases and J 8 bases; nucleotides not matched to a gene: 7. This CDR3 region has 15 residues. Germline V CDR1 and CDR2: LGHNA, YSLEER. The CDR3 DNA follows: TGCGCCAGCAGCAAAGGACAGGGGACCCATTCACCCCTCCACTTT. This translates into CASSKGQGTHSPLHF.

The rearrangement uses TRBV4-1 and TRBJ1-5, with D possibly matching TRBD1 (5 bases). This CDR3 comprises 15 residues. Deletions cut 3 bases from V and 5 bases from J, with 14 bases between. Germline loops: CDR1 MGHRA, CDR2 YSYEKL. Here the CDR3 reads CASSQGKMGHQPQHF. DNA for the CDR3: TGCGCCAGCAGCCAGGGAAAAATGGGGCATCAGCCCCAGCATTTT.

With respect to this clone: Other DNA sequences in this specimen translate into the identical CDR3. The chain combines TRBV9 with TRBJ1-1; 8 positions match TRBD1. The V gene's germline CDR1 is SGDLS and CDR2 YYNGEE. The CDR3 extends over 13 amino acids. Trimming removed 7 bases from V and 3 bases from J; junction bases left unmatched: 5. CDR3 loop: CASSPGGYTEAFF. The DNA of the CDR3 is TGTGCCAGCTCTCCAGGGGGCTACACTGAAGCTTTCTTT.

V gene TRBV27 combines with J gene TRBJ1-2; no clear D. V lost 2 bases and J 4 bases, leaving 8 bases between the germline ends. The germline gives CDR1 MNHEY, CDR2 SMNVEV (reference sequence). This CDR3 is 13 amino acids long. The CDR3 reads CASSLGQSYGYTF. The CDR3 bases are TGTGCCAGCAGTTTAGGTCAGTCCTATGGCTACACCTTC.

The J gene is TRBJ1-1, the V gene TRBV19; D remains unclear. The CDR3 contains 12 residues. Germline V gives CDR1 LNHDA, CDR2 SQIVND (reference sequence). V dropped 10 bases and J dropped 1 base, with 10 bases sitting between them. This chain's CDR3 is CATSWANTEAFF. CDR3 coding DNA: TGTGCCACCAGCTGGGCGAACACTGAAGCTTTCTTT.

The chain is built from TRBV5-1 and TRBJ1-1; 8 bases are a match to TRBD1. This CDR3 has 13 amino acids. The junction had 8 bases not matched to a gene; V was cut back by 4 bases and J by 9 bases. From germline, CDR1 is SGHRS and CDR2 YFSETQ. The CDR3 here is CASSLGTGTKAFF. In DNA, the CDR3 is TGCGCCAGCAGCCTGGGGACAGGAACGAAAGCTTTCTTT.

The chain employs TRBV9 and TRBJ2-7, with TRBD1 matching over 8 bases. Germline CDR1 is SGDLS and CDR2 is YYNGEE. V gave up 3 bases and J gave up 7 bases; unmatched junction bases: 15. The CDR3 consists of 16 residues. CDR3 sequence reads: CASSGSSHRGIGEQYF. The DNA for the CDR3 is TGTGCCAGCAGCGGTTCCAGTCACAGGGGGATCGGAGAGCAGTACTTC. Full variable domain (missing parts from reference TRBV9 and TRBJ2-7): DSGVTQTPKHLITATGQRVTLRCSPRSGDLSVYWYQQSLDQGLQFLIQYYNGEERAKGNILERFSAQQFPDLHSELNLSSLELGDSALYFCASSGSSHRGIGEQYFGPGTRLTVT.

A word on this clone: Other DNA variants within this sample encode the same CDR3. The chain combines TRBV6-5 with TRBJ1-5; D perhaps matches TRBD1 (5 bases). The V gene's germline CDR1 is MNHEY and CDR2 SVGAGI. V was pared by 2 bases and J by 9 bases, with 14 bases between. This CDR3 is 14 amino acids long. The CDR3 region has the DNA TGTGCCAGCAGTTACGGAGGGATTGGGGGGCCCCAGCATTTT. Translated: CASSYGGIGGPQHF.